This entry describes one T cell receptor (beta chain). Only a few counts were recorded for this clonotype. This receptor's antigen is unknown. Within one base of it there is no much larger clone, and no base qualities were kept. The library was made by PCR. Sequencing relied on an Illumina HiSeq 2500. To reduce PCR and sequencing biases, unique molecular identifiers were incorporated into the TCR beta cDNA libraries. Per 1 to 10 million input T cells, approximately 500,000 cDNA molecules were obtained, such that each molecule approximated one T cell. The same protocol used for the earlier healthy control dataset was applied to prepare and sequence the patient libraries. Within a given batch, samples were prepared together, multiplexed and sequenced on the same HiSeq lane. The authors processed their data as follows. MIGEC was used to process the raw barcoded reads, and molecular identifier groups with only a single read were discarded before consensus assembly and CDR3 extraction. VDJtools was used for post-analysis of the clonotype tables, with diversity normalized by down-sampling every dataset to the smallest sample size. In repertoire overlap clustering, CDR3 amino acid sequences, but not nucleotide sequences, were matched to correct batch-related cross-sample contamination. TCRdb applied fastp at Q25 and MiXCR to the public reads, then kept only in-frame beta chains. Each CDR3 protein gets just one entry, which takes the most common genes and DNA from the rows behind it. These V and J calls are TCRdb output, not the study's own analysis. The sample table contains fewer than 700,000 distinct CDR3 sequences; only one count was recorded for 44% of them. The biggest ten clones account for under 2% of the sample.

To demonstrate the VDJtools post-analysis software, the study profiled TCR beta repertoires from the peripheral blood of 13 young patients with multiple sclerosis. Multiple sclerosis patients were children and adolescents aged about 6 to 16 years. V drops 0 bases and J drops 3 bases, leaving 9 bases in between. Counted from cysteine to phenylalanine, this CDR3 has 15 amino acids. The sequence is cut down to CDR3 DNA, 45 bases in frame from base 1. Via the germline V gene, CDR1 is ENHRY and CDR2 SYGVKD. The data were obtained in a study of post-analysis software for immune sequencing data (dated by TCRdb to the mid-2010s). Turning to the overall study: Disease courses on record covered relapsing-remitting, secondary progressive and progressive-relapsing multiple sclerosis, though some patients had no subtype annotation. The patient repertoires were set against under 12 previously published healthy control repertoires from donors whose ages ranged from roughly 6 to 25 years. A subset of samples was prepared in parallel using single-end sample barcoding, then pooled and co-amplified after Illumina adapter ligation.

Beyond this particular receptor, the publication reports: Significantly lower normalized Chao1 diversity was found in multiple sclerosis patients than in controls, suggesting substantial peripheral T-cell clonal expansion. The control group was slightly older than the multiple sclerosis patient group. Direct clustering with F measure revealed strong co-clustering of samples prepared in the same batch, which led to a batch-effect correction. Four or five TRBV segments, including TRBV5-6, TRBV5-1 and TRBV20-1, were significantly more frequent in patients than controls.

The sequence links TRBV10-3 to TRBJ2-1, with a tentative D call of TRBD1 or TRBD2, each matching 5 bases. The sequence was obtained from a girl aged 5 to 17 with multiple sclerosis. Sample: blood. The DNA sequence is TGTGCCATCAGTGAGTCGGGGACGGGCTACAATGAGCAGTTCTTC. The translation is CAISESGTGYNEQFF.